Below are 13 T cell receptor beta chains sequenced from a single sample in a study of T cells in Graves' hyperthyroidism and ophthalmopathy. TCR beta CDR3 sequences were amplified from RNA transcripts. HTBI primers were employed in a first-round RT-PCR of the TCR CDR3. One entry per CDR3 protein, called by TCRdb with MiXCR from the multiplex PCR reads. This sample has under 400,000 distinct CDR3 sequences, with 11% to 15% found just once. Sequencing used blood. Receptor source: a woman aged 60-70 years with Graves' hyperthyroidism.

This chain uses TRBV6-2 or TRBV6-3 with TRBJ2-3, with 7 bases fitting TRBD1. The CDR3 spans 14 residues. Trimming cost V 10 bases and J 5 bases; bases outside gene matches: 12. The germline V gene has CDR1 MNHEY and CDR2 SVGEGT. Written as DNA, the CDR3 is TGTGCCACCCAGGGGGACGCCCTCGGAGATACGCAGTATTTT. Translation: CATQGDALGDTQYF.

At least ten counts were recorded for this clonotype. The CDR3 DNA follows: TGTGCCATACGCCGGGCTAACACTGAAGCTTTCTTT. Encoded protein: CAIRRANTEAFF. The J gene is TRBJ1-1, the V gene TRBV10-3; D gene uncertain. The CDR3 has 12 amino acids. CDR1 ENHRY and CDR2 SYGVKD come from the germline V gene. Trimming removed 9 bases at V and 2 bases at J, with 10 bases between.

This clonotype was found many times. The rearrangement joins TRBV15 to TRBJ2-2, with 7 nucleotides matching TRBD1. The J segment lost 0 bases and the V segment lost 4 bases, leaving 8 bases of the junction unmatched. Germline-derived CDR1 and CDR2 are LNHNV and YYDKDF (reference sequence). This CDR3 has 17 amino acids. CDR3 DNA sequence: TGTGCCACCAGCATGACGACTGGGACAGCGAACACCGGGGAGCTGTTTTTT. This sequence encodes CATSMTTGTANTGELFF.

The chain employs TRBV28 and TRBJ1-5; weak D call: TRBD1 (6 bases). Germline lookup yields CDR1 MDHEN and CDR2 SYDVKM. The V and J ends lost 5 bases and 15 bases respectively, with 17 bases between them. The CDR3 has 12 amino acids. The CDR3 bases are TGTGCCAGCAGTCCCTACAGGGCCGGTTGGCATTTT. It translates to CASSPYRAGWHF. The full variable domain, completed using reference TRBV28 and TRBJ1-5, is DVKVTQSSRYLVKRTGEKVFLECVQDMDHENMFWYRQDPGLGLRLIYFSYDVKMKEKGDIPEGYSVSREKKERFSLILESASTNQTSMYLCASSPYRAGWHFGDGTRLSIL.

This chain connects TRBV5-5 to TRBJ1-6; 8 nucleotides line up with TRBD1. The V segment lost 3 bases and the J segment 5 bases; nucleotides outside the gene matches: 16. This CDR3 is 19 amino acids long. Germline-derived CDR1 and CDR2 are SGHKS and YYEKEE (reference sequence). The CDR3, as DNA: TGTGCCAGCAGCTCATTTGGAGACTCAGGGGGCATGAATAATTCACCCCTCCACTTT. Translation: CASSSFGDSGGMNNSPLHF.

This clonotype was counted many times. The CDR3, as DNA: TGTGCCAGCAGCCAAGATTGGCTCTGGGGGACCGGGGAGCTGTTTTTT. It yields the protein CASSQDWLWGTGELFF. This chain links TRBV3-1 with TRBJ2-2; D could derive from TRBD1 or TRBD2 (5 bases each). Germline V lookup: CDR1 LGHDT, CDR2 YNNKEL (reference sequence). The CDR3 length is 16 residues. Deletions cut 0 bases from V and 5 bases from J, with 13 bases between.

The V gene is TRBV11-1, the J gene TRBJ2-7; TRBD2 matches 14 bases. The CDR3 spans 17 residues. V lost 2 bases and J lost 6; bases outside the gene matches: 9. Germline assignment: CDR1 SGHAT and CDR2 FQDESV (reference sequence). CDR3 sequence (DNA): TGTGCCAGCAGCTTAAACTGGACTAGCGGGAGGCCCCGCGAGCAGTACTTC. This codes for CASSLNWTSGRPREQYF.

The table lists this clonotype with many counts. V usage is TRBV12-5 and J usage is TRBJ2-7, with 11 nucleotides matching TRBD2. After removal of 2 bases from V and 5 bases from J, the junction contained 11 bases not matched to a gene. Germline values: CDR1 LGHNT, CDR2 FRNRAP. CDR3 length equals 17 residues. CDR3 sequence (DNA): TGTGCTAGTGGTTTGAGCATCCTAGCGGGAGGTGTCCACGAGCAGTACTTC. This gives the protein CASGLSILAGGVHEQYF. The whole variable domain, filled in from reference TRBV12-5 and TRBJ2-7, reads DARVTQTPRHKVTEMGQEVTMRCQPILGHNTVFWYRQTMMQGLELLAYFRNRAPLDDSGMPKDRFSAEMPDATLATLKIQPSEPRDSAVYFCASGLSILAGGVHEQYFGPGTRLTVT.

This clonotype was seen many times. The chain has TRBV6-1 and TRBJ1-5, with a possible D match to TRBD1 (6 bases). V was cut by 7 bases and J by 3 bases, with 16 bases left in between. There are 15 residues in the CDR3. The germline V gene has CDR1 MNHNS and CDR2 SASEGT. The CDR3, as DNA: TGTGCCAGCAAGAGACAGGCAGGTGACAATCAGCCCCAGCATTTT. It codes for CASKRQAGDNQPQHF.

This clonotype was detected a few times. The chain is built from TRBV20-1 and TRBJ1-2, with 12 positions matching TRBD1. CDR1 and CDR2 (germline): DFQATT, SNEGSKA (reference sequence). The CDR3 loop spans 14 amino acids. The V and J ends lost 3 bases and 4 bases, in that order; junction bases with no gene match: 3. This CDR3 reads CSASPGQGAYGYTF. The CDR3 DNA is TGCAGTGCTAGTCCGGGACAGGGGGCCTATGGCTACACCTTC.

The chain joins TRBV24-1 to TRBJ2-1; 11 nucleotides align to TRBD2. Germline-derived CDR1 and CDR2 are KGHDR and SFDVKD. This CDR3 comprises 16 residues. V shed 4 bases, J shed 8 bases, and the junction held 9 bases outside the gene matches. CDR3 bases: TGTGCCACCAGTGACCCCGGGACTAGCGGAAGGTATGAGCAGTTCTTC. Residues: CATSDPGTSGRYEQFF.

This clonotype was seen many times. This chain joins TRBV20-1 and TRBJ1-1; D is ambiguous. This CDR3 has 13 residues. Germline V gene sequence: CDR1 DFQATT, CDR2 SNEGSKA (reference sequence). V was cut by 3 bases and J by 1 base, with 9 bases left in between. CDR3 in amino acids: CSARGPSNTEAFF. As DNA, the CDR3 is TGCAGTGCTAGGGGTCCCTCGAACACTGAAGCTTTCTTT.

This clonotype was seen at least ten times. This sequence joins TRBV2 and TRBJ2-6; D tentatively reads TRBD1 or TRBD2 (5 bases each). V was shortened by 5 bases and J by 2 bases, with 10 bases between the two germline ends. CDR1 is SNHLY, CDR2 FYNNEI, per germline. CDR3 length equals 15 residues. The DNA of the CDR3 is TGTGCCAGCAGTCCCGGGACCCCTGGGGCCAACGTCCTGACTTTC. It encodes CASSPGTPGANVLTF.